This section outlines one T cell receptor beta chain sequence together with its context. This entry belongs to a study of shared clonotypes between healthy human individuals. The input for sorted-subset replicate PCRs was approximately 210 ng DNA, tens of thousands of T cell genomes. Using immunoSEQ multiplex PCR, the repertoire was profiled, and TCRdb retains in-frame clones only, with some absent. The sample has about 1 million clones, around 75% seen once; the top ten hold 1.5%. CDR1 GTSNPN and CDR2 SVGIG come from the germline V gene (reference sequence). There are 15 residues in the CDR3. V shed 2 bases, J shed 9 bases, and the junction held 11 bases outside the gene matches.

Sequenced material: memory CD4+ T cells sorted from blood. Documented subset: CD45RA-negative fraction. The origin of this receptor is a man younger than 35 in good health. The chain employs TRBV30 and TRBJ2-1; 9 bases are shared with TRBD2. This chain's CDR3 is CAWSPALAGRFEQFF. Written as DNA, the CDR3 is TGTGCCTGGAGTCCGGCGCTAGCGGGAAGATTTGAGCAGTTCTTC.